These 13 T cell receptor beta chains share one sample of origin, sequenced in a study of identifying expanded T cells in peripheral blood. Profiling relied on immunoSEQ multiplex PCR, and the TCRdb table lists in-frame clones only, not all of them. The sample holds approximately 58,000 clones; more than 70% are singletons and the top ten take 3% to 4%. Sequenced sample: blood. The receptor source for this set is a person between 18 and 75 years old in good health.

The V gene is TRBV19, the J gene TRBJ2-1, with 7 bases that match TRBD2. The CDR3 runs to 15 residues. The ends lost 5 bases at V and 4 bases at J; junction bases unmatched: 8. CDR1 LNHDA and CDR2 SQIVND come from the germline V gene (reference sequence). The CDR3: CASSRAGTSYNEQFF. The CDR3 nucleotides read TGTGCCAGTAGTCGAGCGGGGACGTCGTACAATGAGCAGTTCTTC.

The chain recombines TRBV28 with TRBJ2-7; 8 bases are shared with TRBD2. Germline V gene sequence: CDR1 MDHEN, CDR2 SYDVKM. The CDR3 has 16 amino acids. The trim removed 6 bases at V and 3 bases at J, leaving 13 bases unmatched. CDR3 sequence (DNA): TGTGCCAGCAGCCTTAGGCTTAGCGGGAAGGGCTACGAGCAGTACTTC. Translating it yields CASSLRLSGKGYEQYF.

CDR3: CASSLEPHVAFYGYTF. The CDR3 DNA is TGTGCCAGCAGCTTGGAACCGCATGTTGCCTTCTATGGCTACACCTTC. V is TRBV5-6 and J is TRBJ1-2; D is unresolved. Germline CDR1 SGHDT, CDR2 YYEEEE. V was clipped by 0 bases and J by 4 bases, with 16 bases between them. CDR3 length: 16 amino acids.

The chain carries TRBV28 and TRBJ2-3; D possibly corresponds to TRBD2 (6 bases). V was trimmed by 5 bases and J by 4 bases, leaving 19 bases between them. The germline V gene has CDR1 MDHEN and CDR2 SYDVKM. The CDR3 spans 16 residues. CDR3 nucleotides: TGTGCCAGCAGTCTATCTAGCGCGACCCAGTCAGATACGCAGTATTTT. This codes for CASSLSSATQSDTQYF. The entire variable domain, with the rest obtained from reference TRBV28 and TRBJ2-3, is as follows: DVKVTQSSRYLVKRTGEKVFLECVQDMDHENMFWYRQDPGLGLRLIYFSYDVKMKEKGDIPEGYSVSREKKERFSLILESASTNQTSMYLCASSLSSATQSDTQYFGPGTRLTVL.

The CDR3 bases are TGTGCCAGTAAGCCCCCGGGTAATGAAAAACTGTTTTTT. Its protein product is CASKPPGNEKLFF. The V gene is TRBV19, the J gene TRBJ1-4; unclear D gene. In germline, CDR1 is LNHDA, CDR2 SQIVND (reference sequence). CDR3 size: 13 residues. V was cut by 7 bases and J by 4 bases, with 10 bases left in between.

This clone was detected a few times. The CDR3 here is CASSPQRDEPQHF. CDR3 nucleotides: TGTGCCAGCAGCCCCCAGAGGGATGAGCCCCAGCATTTT. The chain recombines TRBV28 with TRBJ1-5, with D unclear. CDR1 is MDHEN, CDR2 SYDVKM, per germline. Trimming shortened V by 6 bases and J by 8 bases, and 14 bases separated the two germline ends. This CDR3 has 13 amino acids.

This clone was picked up one time. This chain links TRBV5-1 with TRBJ2-3; 10 positions match TRBD2. The germline gives CDR1 SGHRS, CDR2 YFSETQ. The J segment lost 1 base and the V segment lost 4 bases, leaving 18 bases of the junction unmatched. This CDR3 comprises 20 residues. Written as DNA, the CDR3 is TGCGCCAGCAGCCGAGGTCCGTCGGGGGGGCTAGCGGGAGGCACAGATACGCAGTATTTT. It encodes CASSRGPSGGLAGGTDTQYF. Full variable domain (remainder filled in from reference TRBV5-1 and TRBJ2-3): KAGVTQTPRYLIKTRGQQVTLSCSPISGHRSVSWYQQTPGQGLQFLFEYFSETQRNKGNFPGRFSGRQFSNSRSEMNVSTLELGDSALYLCASSRGPSGGLAGGTDTQYFGPGTRLTVL.

CDR3 coding DNA: TGCGCCAGCAGCTTTCTCTCGGGGAGCACAGATACGCAGTATTTT. This gives the protein CASSFLSGSTDTQYF. The rearrangement uses TRBV5-1 and TRBJ2-3; possible D gene TRBD2, 5 bases. This CDR3 spans 15 amino acids. Germline loops: CDR1 SGHRS, CDR2 YFSETQ. V was shortened by 2 bases and J by 0 bases, with 10 bases between the two germline ends. Filled out from reference TRBV5-1 and TRBJ2-3, the complete variable domain reads KAGVTQTPRYLIKTRGQQVTLSCSPISGHRSVSWYQQTPGQGLQFLFEYFSETQRNKGNFPGRFSGRQFSNSRSEMNVSTLELGDSALYLCASSFLSGSTDTQYFGPGTRLTVL.

The gene calls are TRBV30 and TRBJ2-3; D possibly corresponds to TRBD2 (6 bases). The CDR3 covers 14 residues. V lost 0 bases to trimming and J lost 12 bases, with 19 bases between them. Germline V lookup: CDR1 GTSNPN, CDR2 SVGIG (reference sequence). Here the CDR3 DNA reads TGTGCCTGGAGTGTAAATATGTGGGGCGGGGTCCAGTATTTT. Protein: CAWSVNMWGGVQYF.

The CDR3 DNA follows: TGTGCCAGCAGCCCCGGGGGACTAGTCTACGAGCAGTACTTC. It is translated as CASSPGGLVYEQYF. V and J are TRBV13 and TRBJ2-7, with TRBD2 matching 8 bases. Germline loops: CDR1 PRHDT, CDR2 FYEKMQ (reference sequence). With V trimmed by 5 bases and J by 3 bases, 6 bases remained unmatched. This CDR3 has 14 residues.

This chain uses TRBV9 with TRBJ2-5; either TRBD1 or TRBD2 may supply D (5 bases each). The germline gives CDR1 SGDLS, CDR2 YYNGEE. The CDR3 totals 14 residues. V gave up 1 base and J gave up 4 bases, with 11 bases separating them. The CDR3 region is CASSVPGPIETQYF. Here the CDR3 DNA reads TGTGCCAGCAGCGTACCGGGACCAATAGAGACCCAGTACTTC.

The chain uses TRBV28 and TRBJ2-7; 8 bases are a match to TRBD1. V was clipped by 6 bases and J by 4 bases; unmatched bases: 8. The CDR3 has 14 residues. Germline lookup yields CDR1 MDHEN and CDR2 SYDVKM. In DNA, the CDR3 is TGTGCCAGCAGAGCCGGACAGGGATGGTACGAGCAGTACTTC. It codes for CASRAGQGWYEQYF.

The chain combines TRBV18 with TRBJ1-5; 9 bases are shared with TRBD1. The CDR3 spans 15 residues. The germline V gene encodes CDR1 KGHSH and CDR2 LQKENI. Unmatched junction bases numbered 2, after V lost 2 bases and J lost 3 bases. This CDR3 reads CASSPGTGSNQPQHF. The CDR3 nucleotides read TGTGCCAGCTCACCAGGGACAGGGTCCAATCAGCCCCAGCATTTT.